The T cell receptor (beta chain) under discussion was sequenced for a study of shared clonotypes between healthy human individuals. The wider study: Per donor, CD8 memory used one plate, CD8 naive used two, CD4 memory used three and CD4 naive used three.

The table came from immunoSEQ multiplex PCR; TCRdb's copy has only in-frame clones and leaves some out. The sample gives a few million clones, approximately 93% of which show up once; 0.39% is in the top ten. Study-level results: The researchers took only blood, and tissue repertoires probably look different. Clonotypes not shared had lower generation probabilities than those common to all four donors.

CDR3 length: 17 residues. Trimming cost V 3 bases and J 0 bases, with 14 bases left between them. CDR1 and CDR2 (germline): KGHSH, LQKENI. Regarding this clone: Its antigen remains unidentified.

CD4+ cells underwent separation, giving CD45RA+ naive and CD45RA-negative memory subsets. Input material: naive CD4+ T cells from PBMCs. Described subset: CD45RA+ positively selected. The rearrangement links TRBV18 to TRBJ1-4; D is perhaps TRBD1 (5 bases). This sequence originates from a man aged 18 to 30 in good health. Some clones in this sample may be carry-over from other donors' samples. CDR3 in DNA: TGTGCCAGCTCACCGAGAACAGGAGGAGCAACTAATGAAAAACTGTTTTTT. It yields the protein CASSPRTGGATNEKLFF.